This TCR beta chain was identified during a study of regulatory T cells in long-lasting Graves disease. Germline V gene data show CDR1 as LNHDA and CDR2 as SQIVND (reference sequence). The CDR3 runs to 13 residues. V was cut by 4 bases and J by 0 bases, with 7 bases left in between. Through Arm-PCR of CDR3 regions and iRepertoire HTBI primers, TCR beta libraries were built. TCRdb reprocessed the multiplex PCR reads via MiXCR and lists one record per CDR3 protein. The sample has approximately 690,000 distinct CDR3 sequences; 25% to 35% are singletons. Indicated time point: persistent/refractory GD, antithyroid drugs over 5 years with positive TRAb. PBMCs were the source of the RNA used for TCR sequencing.

The sample here was peripheral blood mononuclear cells (PBMCs), taken when the disease was refractory, from a patient treated with antithyroid drugs. This receptor was taken from a female donor with Graves disease. The V and J genes are TRBV19 and TRBJ2-7, with D unclear. The CDR3 DNA reads as TGTGCCAGTAGTAAGGTTTCCTCCTACGAGCAGTACTTC. It is translated as CASSKVSSYEQYF.